These T cell receptor beta chains were read from a single sample in a study of blood T cell repertoires in COVID-19. Sequenced by immunoSEQ multiplex PCR; TCRdb stores in-frame clones only, minus some. The data hold about 250,000 clones, with about 83% observed a single time. Sequences were obtained from peripheral blood. The receptors were sampled from an elderly man with acute or convalescent COVID-19. The CDR3 runs from the conserved cysteine through the conserved F or W. D genes are given only for firm matches. Clone size is not always given. Where it is, it says once, few, many or a class for expanded clones.

DNA	CDR3	V	length	D	J	size
TGTGCCAGCAGCTTAAGGGGCACCAAAAGTAGGGATACGCAGTATTTT	CASSLRGTKSRDTQYF	TRBV7-2	16	NA	TRBJ2-3	NA
TGCGCCAGCAGCTTGGGGACTAGCGGGAGAGGGAACGAGCAGTACTTC	CASSLGTSGRGNEQYF	TRBV5-1	16	TRBD2	TRBJ2-7	few
TGTGCCAGCAGCCGAAAAACTAGCGGGACGCACAATGAGCAGTTCTTC	CASSRKTSGTHNEQFF	TRBV3-1/TRBV3-2	16	TRBD2	TRBJ2-1	NA
TGTGCCAGTAGTATCTCGGCAGGGGGCTCGTATCAGCCCCAGCATTTT	CASSISAGGSYQPQHF	TRBV19	16	TRBD1	TRBJ1-5	many
TGTGCCAGCAGTGACCGAGGACAGTATAATTCACCCCTCCACTTT	CASSDRGQYNSPLHF	TRBV6-1	15	NA	TRBJ1-6	NA
TGTGCCAGCAGTTGGTCCGGGATTTTAGGGTACGAGCAGTACTTC	CASSWSGILGYEQYF	TRBV27	15	NA	TRBJ2-7	few
TGTGCCACCAGTGAACCTACAGGGGGCTGGGAGACCCAGTACTTC	CATSEPTGGWETQYF	TRBV24-1	15	TRBD1	TRBJ2-5	NA
TGCAGCGTTGCGGCGGGGAGTAGGGACGAGCAGTACTTC	CSVAAGSRDEQYF	TRBV29-1	13	NA	TRBJ2-7	few
TGTGCCAGTAGCCGTCACCGGGACAGGATCCAGAACACTGAAGCTTTCTTT	CASSRHRDRIQNTEAFF	TRBV19	17	TRBD1	TRBJ1-1	few
TGTGCCAGCAGTTTTCTCCTAGCGGGGGGTTACAATGAGCAGTTCTTC	CASSFLLAGGYNEQFF	TRBV28	16	TRBD2	TRBJ2-1	NA
TGTGCCAGTAGTATAGGGTCTAGGCCGCTAAACACCGGGGAGCTGTTTTTT	CASSIGSRPLNTGELFF	TRBV19	17	NA	TRBJ2-2	few
TGTGCCAGCAGCGCGGACAGGGGACTAGCGGGAGGTGAGCAGTTCTTC	CASSADRGLAGGEQFF	TRBV9	16	TRBD2	TRBJ2-1	NA
TGTGCCAGCAGTGTGGACGGACTTTACACCGGGGAGCTGTTTTTT	CASSVDGLYTGELFF	TRBV2	15	NA	TRBJ2-2	NA
TGTGCCAGCAGCAGGGGAGAGGGAAACACCATATATTTT	CASSRGEGNTIYF	TRBV6-5	13	NA	TRBJ1-3	NA
TGTGCCAGCAGCCCGGGGACTAGCGGCACAGATACGCAGTATTTT	CASSPGTSGTDTQYF	TRBV6-2/TRBV6-3	15	TRBD2	TRBJ2-3	NA
TGTGCCAGCAGCGGGACAGGGCGAGGGTTTCAGCCCCAGCATTTT	CASSGTGRGFQPQHF	TRBV28	15	TRBD1	TRBJ1-5	few
TGTGCCAGCAGCCAACGGACTAGCGGGGGGCAAGAGACCCAGTACTTC	CASSQRTSGGQETQYF	TRBV3-1/TRBV3-2	16	TRBD2	TRBJ2-5	NA
TGCGCCAGCAGCTTCGACAGGGCGACAGATACGCAGTATTTT	CASSFDRATDTQYF	TRBV5-1	14	TRBD1	TRBJ2-3	NA
TGTGCCAGCAGCGCACCGGGGTACCAAGAGACCCAGTACTTC	CASSAPGYQETQYF	TRBV7-9	14	NA	TRBJ2-5	few
TGTGCCAGCAGCTATAGACAGGGAAGGCCCGGGGAGCTGTTTTTT	CASSYRQGRPGELFF	TRBV7-9	15	TRBD1	TRBJ2-2	NA
TGCAGCGTTGAAACTCCTATTTATGGCTACACCTTC	CSVETPIYGYTF	TRBV29-1	12	NA	TRBJ1-2	NA
TGTGCCAGCAGCGTTGGCCCGAACACCGGGGAGCTGTTTTTT	CASSVGPNTGELFF	TRBV9	14	NA	TRBJ2-2	NA
TGCGCCAGCAGCCAAGATCTCGGGAGGGCCGGAGAGACCCAGTACTTC	CASSQDLGRAGETQYF	TRBV4-1	16	TRBD2	TRBJ2-5	NA
TGTGCCAGCAGTCCTACTAGCGGCATCGGGTTCTTC	CASSPTSGIGFF	TRBV2	12	TRBD2	TRBJ2-1	few
TGTGCCAGCAGCTTGGATAGCGGGACAGGGGGCTGGGATGGCTACACCTTC	CASSLDSGTGGWDGYTF	TRBV5-4	17	TRBD1	TRBJ1-2	few
TGTGCCAGCAGCTTAGGGGAGGCATACGAGCAGTACTTC	CASSLGEAYEQYF	TRBV7-9	13	NA	TRBJ2-7	NA
TGTGCCAGCAGCGTGGCTAGCGGGGGGGATGAGACCCAGTACTTC	CASSVASGGDETQYF	TRBV9	15	TRBD2	TRBJ2-5	NA
TGTGCCAGCAGCACTCTTCTGGACAGGTGGTCCTCGAGGAACACTGAAGCTTTCTTT	CASSTLLDRWSSRNTEAFF	TRBV21-1	19	NA	TRBJ1-1	NA
TGCGCCAGCAGCTTGGTGACAGGGCGAAATGAAAAACTGTTTTTT	CASSLVTGRNEKLFF	TRBV5-1	15	TRBD1	TRBJ1-4	NA
TGTGCCAGCAGTTTCCGAGGGGGCGCCGATAGGGGCTACACCTTC	CASSFRGGADRGYTF	TRBV6-5	15	TRBD1	TRBJ1-2	NA
TGTGCCACCAGCCCCGGGACAGATAGCAATCAGCCCCAGCATTTT	CATSPGTDSNQPQHF	TRBV15	15	TRBD1	TRBJ1-5	NA
TGCGCCAGCAGACTCTTGGGGGATCAACGGGGGATAATTTCACAGCCCCAGCATTTT	CASRLLGDQRGIISQPQHF	TRBV5-1	19	NA	TRBJ1-5	NA
TGTGCCAGCCAGCTTGGTTGGGGGACAGGGAGAGATACGCAGTATTTT	CASQLGWGTGRDTQYF	TRBV5-8	16	TRBD1	TRBJ2-3	NA
TGCGCCAGCAGCCCCGACGGGTGGCCTTCTAACTATGGCTACACCTTC	CASSPDGWPSNYGYTF	TRBV5-1	16	NA	TRBJ1-2	NA
TGTGCCAGCTCACCCGCGGCGGAGAACACTGAAGCTTTCTTT	CASSPAAENTEAFF	TRBV18	14	NA	TRBJ1-1	few
TGCGCCAGCAGCTCCCGGGGGGGGTCCTACGAGCAGTACTTC	CASSSRGGSYEQYF	TRBV5-1	14	TRBD2	TRBJ2-7	NA
TGTGCCAGCAGCCTGGTCAGTCTCGCTGGCTACACCTTC	CASSLVSLAGYTF	TRBV3-1/TRBV3-2	13	NA	TRBJ1-2	NA
TGTGCCAGCAGTCCCAGGGGGCGCGGGGTAATGAACACTGAAGCTTTCTTT	CASSPRGRGVMNTEAFF	TRBV7-2	17	TRBD1	TRBJ1-1	NA
TGTGCCAGCAGCTTGTCAGGGTGGTTCAATCAGCCCCAGCATTTT	CASSLSGWFNQPQHF	TRBV7-2	15	NA	TRBJ1-5	NA
TGTGCCGGGGGAACGAGGACAGCTAATAACTATGGCTACACCTTC	CAGGTRTANNYGYTF	TRBV6-5	15	NA	TRBJ1-2	NA
TGTGCCAGCTCACCGACAAGTAACAATGAGCAGTTCTTC	CASSPTSNNEQFF	TRBV18	13	NA	TRBJ2-1	NA
TGTGCCAGCAGGCCGGGACAGGGCGGAAACACCATATATTTT	CASRPGQGGNTIYF	TRBV28	14	TRBD1	TRBJ1-3	once
TGTGCCAGCAGCTTGCTAGCGGGTAAACAAGAGACCCAGTACTTC	CASSLLAGKQETQYF	TRBV5-6	15	TRBD2	TRBJ2-5	NA
TGTGCCAGCAGCCAAAGACAGGGAGGAAACACCATATATTTT	CASSQRQGGNTIYF	TRBV3-1/TRBV3-2	14	TRBD1	TRBJ1-3	NA
TGTGCCTGGAAATGGACAGGGGGCACCACTGAAGCTTTCTTT	CAWKWTGGTTEAFF	TRBV30	14	TRBD1	TRBJ1-1	NA